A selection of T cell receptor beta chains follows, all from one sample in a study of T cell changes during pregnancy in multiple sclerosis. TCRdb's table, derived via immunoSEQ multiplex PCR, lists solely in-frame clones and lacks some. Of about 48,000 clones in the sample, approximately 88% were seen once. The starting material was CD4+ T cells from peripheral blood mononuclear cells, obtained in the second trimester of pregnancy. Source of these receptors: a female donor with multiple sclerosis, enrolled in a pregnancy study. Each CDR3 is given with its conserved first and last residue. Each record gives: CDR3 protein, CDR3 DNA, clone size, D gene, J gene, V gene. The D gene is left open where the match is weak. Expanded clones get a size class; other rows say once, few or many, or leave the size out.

CASSEGQGPYEQYF | TGTGCCAGCTCAGAGGGACAGGGTCCCTACGAGCAGTACTTC | once | TRBD1 | TRBJ2-7 | TRBV18
CASSLDGQGAETQYF | TGCGCCAGCAGCTTGGACGGACAGGGGGCCGAGACCCAGTACTTC | - | TRBD1 | TRBJ2-5 | TRBV5-1
CALGTGSSEAFF | TGTGCCTTAGGGACAGGGAGCTCTGAAGCTTTCTTT | - | TRBD1 | TRBJ1-1 | TRBV30
CASSSSDRAYYEQYF | TGTGCCAGCAGCTCTTCCGACAGGGCATACTACGAGCAGTACTTC | - | TRBD1 | TRBJ2-7 | TRBV7-9
CASSLVSSGNTIYF | TGTGCCAGCAGCTTAGTTTCGTCTGGAAACACCATATATTTT | - | - | TRBJ1-3 | TRBV7-2
CASSLGEGDPFQPQHF | TGCGCCAGCAGCTTGGGTGAGGGGGACCCGTTTCAGCCCCAGCATTTT | - | - | TRBJ1-5 | TRBV5-1
CASSLSGGADYGYTF | TGCGCCAGCAGCTTATCAGGGGGCGCGGACTATGGCTACACCTTC | - | TRBD1 | TRBJ1-2 | TRBV5-1
CASRWTGALEGYTF | TGCGCCAGCAGATGGACAGGGGCTCTCGAGGGCTACACCTTC | - | TRBD1 | TRBJ1-2 | TRBV5-1
CASSPLAGSGANVLTF | TGTGCCAGCAGCCCATTGGCGGGGTCTGGGGCCAACGTCCTGACTTTC | - | - | TRBJ2-6 | TRBV14
CASSLLSGRAFF | TGTGCCAGCAGCTTACTTTCGGGTAGAGCTTTCTTT | - | - | TRBJ1-1 | TRBV7-2
CAISGTGTGVSYEQYF | TGTGCCATCAGTGGTACCGGGACAGGGGTCTCCTACGAGCAGTACTTC | - | TRBD1 | TRBJ2-7 | TRBV10-3
CASTWASGNSGELFF | TGTGCCAGCACGTGGGCTAGCGGGAACTCCGGGGAGCTGTTTTTT | once | TRBD2 | TRBJ2-2 | TRBV2
CASSESGQGAEAFF | TGCGCCAGCAGTGAGTCGGGACAGGGAGCTGAAGCTTTCTTT | - | TRBD1 | TRBJ1-1 | TRBV10-1
CASSGGSNYGYTF | TGTGCCAGTAGTGGTGGCAGTAACTATGGCTACACCTTC | - | - | TRBJ1-2 | TRBV19
CASGSQNTEAFF | TGTGCTAGTGGCTCACAGAACACTGAAGCTTTCTTT | - | - | TRBJ1-1 | TRBV12-5
CASSFTRGRGQGEQFF | TGTGCCAGCAGTTTTACCCGGGGCAGGGGGCAGGGTGAGCAGTTCTTC | - | TRBD1 | TRBJ2-1 | TRBV6-5
CASSQNGAYTGELFF | TGCGCCAGCAGCCAAAATGGGGCGTACACCGGGGAGCTGTTTTTT | once | - | TRBJ2-2 | TRBV4-3
CASTLSSHEQFF | TGTGCCAGCACCCTCTCCTCCCATGAGCAGTTCTTC | - | - | TRBJ2-1 | TRBV11-2
CASSKALSRNTIYF | TGTGCCAGCAGCAAAGCGCTGAGTCGAAACACCATATATTTT | - | - | TRBJ1-3 | TRBV21-1
CASSARYEQYF | TGTGCCAGCTCTGCGCGCTACGAGCAGTACTTC | - | - | TRBJ2-7 | TRBV28
CASRRQGNNEQFF | TGTGCCAGCAGGAGACAGGGAAACAATGAGCAGTTCTTC | - | TRBD1 | TRBJ2-1 | TRBV6-4
CAWRGQSGKSSYNEQFF | TGTGCCTGGAGAGGCCAGAGCGGGAAGAGCTCCTACAATGAGCAGTTCTTC | - | TRBD2 | TRBJ2-1 | TRBV30
CASSYLDGGYGYTF | TGTGCCAGCAGTTACCTAGACGGAGGCTATGGCTACACCTTC | once | - | TRBJ1-2 | TRBV6-5
CASSLTGGDYEQYF | TGTGCCAGCAGCTTGACAGGGGGAGACTACGAGCAGTACTTC | - | TRBD1 | TRBJ2-7 | TRBV7-2
CASSSPPLGGELFF | TGTGCCAGCAGTTCCCCTCCGCTCGGGGGGGAGCTGTTTTTT | - | - | TRBJ2-2 | TRBV28
CASSDRDKETQYF | TGTGCCAGTAGTGACCGGGACAAAGAGACCCAGTACTTC | once | - | TRBJ2-5 | TRBV19
CASRTGTGVLVTEAFF | TGTGCCAGCAGAACCGGGACAGGGGTGTTAGTCACTGAAGCTTTCTTT | - | TRBD1 | TRBJ1-1 | TRBV7-9
CASKELLETQYF | TGTGCCAGCAAAGAACTATTGGAGACCCAGTACTTC | - | - | TRBJ2-5 | TRBV2
CASSYLPAHYGYTF | TGTGCCAGCAGTTACTTGCCAGCGCACTATGGCTACACCTTC | - | - | TRBJ1-2 | TRBV6-5
CASSLAAGVNNEQFF | TGTGCTAGCAGCTTAGCGGCAGGGGTTAACAATGAGCAGTTCTTC | - | - | TRBJ2-1 | TRBV7-7
CASSPTRQGATGYTF | TGTGCCAGCTCACCGACACGACAGGGTGCAACCGGCTACACCTTC | - | TRBD1 | TRBJ1-2 | TRBV18
CASSPTLAGDDEQYF | TGCGCCAGCAGCCCGACGCTAGCGGGAGACGACGAGCAGTACTTC | - | TRBD2 | TRBJ2-7 | TRBV5-1
CASSLSTSGRVSYNEQFF | TGTGCCAGCTCACTCTCGACTAGCGGGAGGGTTTCCTACAATGAGCAGTTCTTC | - | TRBD2 | TRBJ2-1 | TRBV18
CASTPGHVFTDTQYF | TGTGCCAGCACCCCTGGGCATGTGTTCACAGATACGCAGTATTTT | - | - | TRBJ2-3 | TRBV7-6
CRPLGGRNEQFF | TGCAGGCCACTAGGTGGGAGAAATGAGCAGTTCTTC | - | - | TRBJ2-1 | TRBV29-1
CASPDGTSGYNEQFF | TGTGCCAGCCCGGACGGGACTAGCGGCTACAATGAGCAGTTCTTC | - | TRBD2 | TRBJ2-1 | TRBV7-9
CATKPPGDFVLNTEAFF | TGTGCCACTAAACCACCCGGGGATTTTGTTTTGAACACTGAAGCTTTCTTT | - | - | TRBJ1-1 | TRBV7-9
CASSLVGTSETNEQFF | TGTGCCAGCAGCTTAGTTGGGACTAGCGAGACCAATGAGCAGTTCTTC | - | TRBD2 | TRBJ2-1 | TRBV7-2
CASGQGNEQYF | TGTGCCAGCGGACAGGGAAACGAGCAGTACTTC | - | TRBD1 | TRBJ2-7 | TRBV6-1
CASSLGLAGDQETQYF | TGTGCCAGCAGCTTAGGACTAGCGGGAGATCAAGAGACCCAGTACTTC | - | TRBD2 | TRBJ2-5 | TRBV5-4
CASSPDFGRINYGYTF | TGCGCCAGCAGCCCGGACTTCGGCAGAATTAACTATGGCTACACCTTC | - | - | TRBJ1-2 | TRBV5-1
CASSLVLSSSYNEQFF | TGTGCCAGCAGCTTAGTATTGTCCAGCTCCTACAATGAGCAGTTCTTC | - | - | TRBJ2-1 | TRBV7-9
CASSHHILAGEQFF | TGTGCCAGTAGCCATCACATACTAGCTGGTGAGCAGTTCTTC | - | - | TRBJ2-1 | TRBV11-3
CAWSPDNTEAFF | TGTGCCTGGAGCCCAGATAACACTGAAGCTTTCTTT | few | - | TRBJ1-1 | TRBV30
CASSLEVGETQYF | TGTGCCAGCAGCTTAGAAGTGGGCGAGACCCAGTACTTC | - | - | TRBJ2-5 | TRBV7-2
CASSRREGGLRRDTQYF | TGTGCCAGCAGCCGACGTGAGGGCGGACTAAGAAGGGATACGCAGTATTTT | - | - | TRBJ2-3 | TRBV9
CASSPVQGHTEAFF | TGTGCCAGCAGCCCAGTACAGGGACACACTGAAGCTTTCTTT | - | - | TRBJ1-1 | TRBV6-5
CASSVSGRVYEQYF | TGTGCCAGCAGCGTTAGCGGGAGAGTCTACGAGCAGTACTTC | - | TRBD2 | TRBJ2-7 | TRBV9
CASSYSNSNQPQHF | TGTGCCAGCAGTTACTCTAATAGCAATCAGCCCCAGCATTTT | - | - | TRBJ1-5 | TRBV28
CASSVGLAGGTSSYNEQFF | TGTGCCAGCAGCGTAGGACTAGCGGGGGGGACAAGCTCCTACAATGAGCAGTTCTTC | - | TRBD2 | TRBJ2-1 | TRBV9